The source of this TCR beta chain is a study of shared clonotypes between healthy human individuals. Across the whole study: Each donor contributed plates that comprised three CD4 naive, three CD4 memory, two CD8 naive and one CD8 memory.

V lost 5 bases, J lost 2 bases, and 4 bases stayed unmatched. CDR3 length: 17 amino acids. The germline gives CDR1 KGHSH, CDR2 LQKENI. Some clones are missing from TCRdb's copy, which holds only in-frame ones; the method was immunoSEQ multiplex PCR. The profile shows 2 million to 3 million clones, roughly 92% of them singletons. For this clone: Other DNA sequences of this sample code for an identical CDR3.

The V gene is TRBV18, the J gene TRBJ2-6, with TRBD1 matching 12 bases. The source is a man younger than 30 in good health. Sequencing input: naive CD4+ T cells sorted from blood. Subset reported: CD45RA+ positively selected. The CDR3 is CASSSGTGGTGANVLTF. The CDR3 DNA is TGTGCCAGCTCATCCGGGACAGGGGGCACTGGGGCCAACGTCCTGACTTTC.